This entry describes one T cell receptor beta chain. The antigen this receptor binds is unknown. One base away there is no much larger clone; base qualities are not given. The treatment or condition tag for this specimen amounts to: around 19 received Ad26.COV2.S at low or high dose, single or two shots; roughly five received placebo; per-sample allocation not given. For vaccine and placebo recipients, the sequenced repertoires came from samples collected on day 63 after the first injection. In Cohort 1b, 25 or so adults aged 18-55 years were enrolled at a single site in Boston, USA, between 29 July and 7 August 2020. Ad26.COV2.S consisted of a replication-incompetent adenovirus type 26 vector by which a prefusion-stabilized SARS-CoV-2 spike protein from the original Wuhan strain was expressed. These data are taken from a study of Ad26.COV2.S vaccination and SARS-CoV-2 variants (dated by TCRdb to the early 2020s). Regarding the research as a whole: Donors in the vaccine arm were drawn from COV1001, a phase I-IIa trial of Ad26.COV2.S in healthy adults that was multicentre, randomized, double-blind and placebo-controlled. Trial participants were randomized into five groups of five, in which low-dose or high-dose Ad26.COV2.S was given once or twice, or placebo was given on both occasions. The TCR-sequenced set comprised approximately 32 samples: around 20 Ad26.COV2.S vaccine recipients, 5 placebo recipients and 8 SARS-CoV-2 convalescent individuals. The specificity and breadth of SARS-CoV-2-reactive T cell receptors after Ad26.COV2.S vaccination were assessed by TCRbeta repertoire sequencing. Ad26.COV2.S was administered intramuscularly at a dose of 5x10^10 or 1x10^11 viral particles, either as one shot or as two shots given 56 days apart. Blinding of investigators to trial group allocation was maintained during experiments and outcome assessment.

Taken from cysteine to phenylalanine, the CDR3 has 14 residues. The kept DNA is CDR3 alone, 42 bases in frame from the first base. Per the germline V gene (reference sequence), LNHDA is the CDR1 and SQIVND is the CDR2. The germline ends are 12 bases apart after V is trimmed by 2 bases and J by 4 bases. TCRbeta CDR3 regions were sequenced with the immunoSEQ Assay. After extraction, genomic DNA underwent amplification by bias-controlled multiplex PCR, followed by high-throughput sequencing. As for how the authors treated the data: To quantify the absolute abundance of every unique TCRbeta CDR3 region, sequences were collapsed and filtered. Usable DNA was measured by amplifying reference genes present in all nucleated cells, and TCRbeta template counts were normalized to that usable DNA to estimate T cell fraction. Repertoire TCRs were annotated as SARS-CoV-2-specific by exact matching of V gene, CDR3 amino acid sequence and J gene to a known reactive TCR set. The reference SARS-CoV-2 TCR set came from MIRA and was filtered for enrichment in COVID-19-positive ImmuneCODE repertoires, removing public or cross-reactive TCRs. Using the MIRA antigens, annotated TCRs were further analysed by specific ORF or by position within an ORF. Breadth was defined as annotated unique rearrangements over total unique productive rearrangements; depth was the summed frequency of those rearrangements. TCR breadth was compared between groups using two-sided Wilcoxon rank-sum tests. TCRdb holds this immuneACCESS table with in-frame rearrangements only. Some clones are missing; in checked studies, unresolved V genes explain under half, and the rest has no known cause. That table furnishes V, J and clone size, whereas the DNA furnished D and trimming. The sample data list 350,000 to 500,000 clones, and less than 95% of these were observed just once. The top ten clones comprise approximately 4.3% of the sample.

Results the study describes overall, beyond this receptor: Higher spike-specific TCR breadth was observed in Ad26.COV2.S recipients than in placebo recipients (P = 0.0014). After vaccination, substantial breadth of spike-specific CD8+ and CD4+ T cell responses was reported. The authors noted that total T cell responses may have been underestimated by the TCR breadth and depth analyses. Comparable non-spike TCR breadth was observed between vaccine and placebo recipients, consistent with only spike being contained in the vaccine. The study was not powered to compare responses between vaccine doses or regimens.

The receptor was derived from a person between 18 and 65 years old who received the Ad26.COV2.S COVID-19 vaccine or a placebo. The rearranged chain carries TRBV19 and TRBJ2-7; the D gene is perhaps TRBD1, from 6 matching bases. The starting material was peripheral blood, obtained in a trial of Ad26.COV2.S vaccine versus placebo. The nucleotides read TGTGCCAGTAGTATAAGAGGGGGTGGATACGAGCAGTACTTC. This encodes CASSIRGGGYEQYF.